This T cell receptor (beta chain) was documented in a study of T cells in women clearing cervical HPV infection. A remark on this clone: Read data end 3 residues before the CDR3 end; the end is taken from the germline J gene.

Only in-frame clones appear in the TCRdb table, and some are missing; sequencing was by immunoSEQ multiplex PCR. This specimen shows approximately 39,000 clones; the ten leading clones hold around 3.9%. V shed 8 bases and J 4 bases; nucleotides not matched to a gene: 8. This CDR3 has 14 amino acids. This chain links TRBV12-3 or TRBV12-4 with TRBJ2-1; 7 nucleotides line up with TRBD1. This clonotype originated in a woman between 18 and 69 years old with a cervical HPV16 infection that either progressed to CIN3+ or cleared (not recorded which). Source material: blood buffy coat. CDR3 residues: CASGDRVRYNEQFF. The covered CDR3 bases are TGTGCCAGCGGTGACAGGGTAAGATACAATGAG.